The entry below describes one TCR beta chain. Its antigen remains unknown. PCR used 60 Vbeta primers and 13 Jbeta primers. Only in-frame clones appear in the TCRdb table, and some are missing; sequencing was by immunoSEQ multiplex PCR. The table for this sample gives 130,000 to 150,000 clones. This sample was included in a study of cytomegalovirus exposure and HLA in healthy donors. Study outcomes and limitations: The authors later found most CMV-associated TCR beta chains appeared HLA-restricted. Researchers counted some 150 TCR beta chains as cytomegalovirus-associated.

Germline V gene data show CDR1 as MGHRA and CDR2 as YSYEKL. CDR3 length: 15 residues. The V end was cut by 0 bases, the J end by 1 base, with 7 bases between. The receptor's source is a woman aged 45-59 years in good health and CMV-seronegative. The sequenced sample was PBMCs. This chain uses TRBV4-1 with TRBJ1-3, with D hard to call. The CDR3 sequence is CASSQDKRSGNTIYF. The CDR3 DNA reads TGCGCCAGCAGCCAAGATAAGAGGTCTGGAAACACCATATATTTT.